A single sample gave rise to the 2 T cell receptor beta chains below, sequenced in a study of control samples from healthy donors and cancer patients. Profiling relied on immunoSEQ multiplex PCR, and the TCRdb table lists in-frame clones only, not all of them. The sample includes about 210,000 clones. Sequencing was done on a sample of blood. Receptor source: a woman aged 25 to 45 in good health.

The chain couples TRBV28 to TRBJ1-5; D is possibly TRBD1 (5 bases). CDR1 MDHEN and CDR2 SYDVKM come from the germline V gene. This CDR3 is built from 14 residues. V was shortened by 7 bases and J by 0 bases, with 10 bases between the two germline ends. The CDR3, as DNA: TGTGCCAGCATCCAGGGAGGTAGCAATCAGCCCCAGCATTTT. This translates into CASIQGGSNQPQHF.

To note about this clone: This CDR3 is also generated by other DNA sequences in the sample. The chain has TRBV19 and TRBJ1-5; D uncertain. V dropped 3 bases and J dropped 1 base, with 7 bases sitting between them. This CDR3 contains 14 residues. Germline CDR1 reads LNHDA; CDR2 reads SQIVND (reference sequence). CDR3 loop: CASSMGRSNQPQHF. In nucleotides, the CDR3 is TGTGCCAGTAGTATGGGAAGAAGCAATCAGCCCCAGCATTTT.